Listed below are T cell receptor beta chains from one sample, sequenced in a study of post-analysis software for immune sequencing data. In TCRdb, the PCR reads were re-called with MiXCR into one record per CDR3 protein. The sample lists about 820,000 distinct CDR3 sequences; 53% were seen once. Sample: blood. The origin of the receptors is a girl aged 5 to 17 with multiple sclerosis. Each CDR3 is given with its conserved first and last residue. Fields, in order: D gene, V gene, J gene, clone size, CDR3 protein, CDR3 DNA. The D gene is left open where the match is weak. Clone size is given for some rows only: seen once, a few or many times, or a class if the clone is expanded.

-,TRBV20-1,TRBJ2-7,few,CSASRGDPGGEQYF,TGCAGTGCTAGTCGCGGTGACCCCGGAGGGGAGCAGTACTTC
TRBD2,TRBV5-1,TRBJ2-3,-,CAPQLVVRGCTDTQYF,TGCGCCCCCCAGTTAGTGGTGCGGGGGTGCACAGATACGCAGTATTTT
-,TRBV6-2/TRBV6-3,TRBJ2-7,-,CASSYGPRGYEQYF,TGTGCCAGCAGTTACGGACCAAGGGGCTACGAGCAGTACTTC
-,TRBV5-1,TRBJ2-6,-,CASSGGTTGANVLTF,TGCGCCAGCAGCGGGGGGACAACTGGGGCCAACGTCCTGACTTTC
-,TRBV25-1,TRBJ2-1,-,CASSEQGGNEQFF,TGTGCCAGCAGTGAGCAGGGGGGAAATGAGCAGTTCTTC
TRBD1,TRBV7-6,TRBJ2-1,few,CASSLSGGGRDGTFF,TGTGCCAGCAGCTTATCAGGGGGCGGAAGGGACGGGACGTTCTTC
-,TRBV20-1,TRBJ2-3,once,CSARLLGLRTDTQYF,TGCAGTGCTAGACTACTGGGACTTCGCACAGATACGCAGTATTTT
-,TRBV27,TRBJ2-6,-,CASSPPDNSGANVLTF,TGTGCCAGCAGTCCCCCTGACAACTCTGGGGCCAACGTCCTGACTTTC
-,TRBV7-9,TRBJ2-5,few,CASSLGPSETQYF,TGTGCCAGCAGCCTAGGCCCCTCGGAGACCCAGTACTTC
-,TRBV12-3/TRBV12-4,TRBJ1-6,few,CASSFLPGQGGLGGNSPLHF,TGTGCCAGCAGTTTCCTACCGGGACAAGGGGGACTCGGTGGTAATTCACCCCTCCACTTT
-,TRBV7-9,TRBJ2-7,-,CASSSFMSSSSYEQYF,TGTGCCAGCAGCTCGTTTATGAGTTCTAGCTCCTACGAGCAGTACTTC
TRBD1,TRBV20-1,TRBJ2-3,few,CSARVEGTGGSDTQYF,TGCAGTGCTAGAGTGGAGGGGACAGGGGGATCAGATACGCAGTATTTT
TRBD1,TRBV3-1,TRBJ1-2,-,CASSHVGQGGVYGYTF,TGTGCCAGCAGCCATGTAGGACAGGGGGGTGTCTATGGCTACACCTTC
TRBD1,TRBV7-6,TRBJ2-7,-,CASSLMAGGLDEQYF,TGTGCCAGCAGCTTAATGGCAGGGGGCCTAGACGAGCAGTACTTC
TRBD2,TRBV12-3/TRBV12-4,TRBJ2-7,-,CASRPGLGSYEQYF,TGTGCCAGCAGACCGGGACTAGGGTCCTACGAGCAGTACTTC
-,TRBV28,TRBJ2-5,-,CASSPTGYQETQYF,TGTGCCAGCAGTCCTACAGGGTACCAAGAGACCCAGTACTTC
TRBD2,TRBV3-1,TRBJ2-7,-,CASSHLGTSSYEQYF,TGTGCCAGCAGCCATTTGGGGACTAGCTCCTACGAGCAGTACTTC
-,TRBV25-1,TRBJ1-1,-,CASSAPGSTEAFF,TGTGCCAGCAGTGCCCCAGGGAGCACTGAAGCTTTCTTT
-,TRBV27,TRBJ2-5,-,CASSLHRRETQYF,TGTGCCAGCAGTTTACATCGGCGGGAGACCCAGTACTTC
-,TRBV7-9,TRBJ1-5,-,CASSLSIGGSGVTGNQPQHF,TGTGCCAGCAGCCTTAGTATTGGAGGGTCTGGAGTTACGGGCAATCAGCCCCAGCATTTT